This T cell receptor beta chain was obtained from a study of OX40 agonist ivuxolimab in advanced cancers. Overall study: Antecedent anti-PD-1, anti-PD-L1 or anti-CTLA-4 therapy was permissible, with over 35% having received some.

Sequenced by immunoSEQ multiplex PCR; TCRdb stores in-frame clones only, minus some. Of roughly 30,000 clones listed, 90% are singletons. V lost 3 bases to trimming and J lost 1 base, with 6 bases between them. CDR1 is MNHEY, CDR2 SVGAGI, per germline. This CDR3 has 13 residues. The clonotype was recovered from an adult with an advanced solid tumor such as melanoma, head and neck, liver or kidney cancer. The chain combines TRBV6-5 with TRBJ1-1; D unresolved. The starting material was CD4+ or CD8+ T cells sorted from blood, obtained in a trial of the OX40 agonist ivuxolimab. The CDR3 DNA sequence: TGTGCCAGCAGTTATTTACAGAACACTGAAGCTTTCTTT. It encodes CASSYLQNTEAFF.